The 29 T cell receptor beta chains in this list originate from one sample, sequenced in a study of CD8+CD57+ T cells in acquired aplastic anemia. Both TCR beta VDJ combination and CDR3 sequence profiling were carried out. Genomic DNA was the template for this profiling. Using its own MiXCR run on the reads, TCRdb lists one record per CDR3 protein. The sample lists about 150,000 distinct CDR3 sequences, about 45% seen once, with about 2.9% in the top ten. The patients chosen for sequencing had shown expansion of CD8+CD57+ cells (detected by flow cytometry). Input material: sorted CD4+, CD8+, or CD8+CD57+ T cells (not recorded which) from PBMCs. Every receptor here comes from a human donor with aplastic anemia.

This clonotype showed up many times. V is TRBV12-3 or TRBV12-4 and J is TRBJ2-4; D may match TRBD1 or TRBD2 (6 bases each). This CDR3 comprises 15 residues. The ends were cut back, 6 bases at V and 3 bases at J, with 15 bases in the middle. As DNA, the CDR3 is TGTGCCAGCAGCTCCCTTGGAGGGGGCAAAAACATTCAGTACTTC. It encodes CASSSLGGGKNIQYF.

This clonotype was observed a few times. At one end the junction does not follow the germline gene, possibly because of a read error. The chain has TRBV7-2 and TRBJ2-7; a weak D match, TRBD2 (6 bases). This CDR3 comprises 13 residues. CDR1 is SGHTA, CDR2 FQGNSA, per germline. CDR3 DNA: TGCGCCAGCAGCCTGGACTACTCCTACGAGCAGTACTTC. Its protein product is CASSLDYSYEQYF. The variable domain in full, completed from reference TRBV7-2 and TRBJ2-7, reads GAGVSQSPSNKVTEKGKDVELRCDPISGHTALYWYRQSLGQGLEFLIYFQGNSAPDKSGLPSDRFSAERTGGSVSTLTIQRTQQEDSAVYLCASSLDYSYEQYFGPGTRLTVT.

Many counts were recorded for this clonotype. The V call is TRBV20-1, the J call TRBJ1-2; a weak D match, TRBD1 (6 bases). CDR1 DFQATT and CDR2 SNEGSKA come from the germline V gene (reference sequence). This CDR3 is built from 12 residues. The V and J ends lost 6 bases and 3 bases respectively, with 11 bases between them. CDR3 nucleotides: TGCAGTGCAGGAGACAGGTACTATGGCTACACCTTC. It specifies CSAGDRYYGYTF.

The CDR3 DNA is TGCGCCAGCAGCTTGGCCACGATGCAGTACTACGAGCAGTACTTC. Translated: CASSLATMQYYEQYF. This chain connects TRBV5-1 to TRBJ2-7; D is unclear. The germline CDR1 and CDR2 sequences are SGHRS and YFSETQ. V lost 0 bases to trimming and J lost 3 bases, with 13 bases between them. This CDR3 comprises 15 residues.

The rearrangement joins TRBV20-1 to TRBJ1-2; possibly TRBD1 for D (6 bases). The germline V gene has CDR1 DFQATT and CDR2 SNEGSKA (reference sequence). The V and J ends lost 5 bases and 1 base respectively, with 11 bases between them. This CDR3 comprises 13 residues. The CDR3 is CSAPPGHNYGYTF. DNA of the CDR3: TGCAGTGCTCCTCCGGGACATAACTATGGCTACACCTTC.

This clonotype was found many times. The chain recombines TRBV6-2 or TRBV6-3 with TRBJ2-1; 11 bases match TRBD2. In germline, CDR1 is MNHEY, CDR2 SVGEGT. The CDR3 extends over 16 amino acids. The junction had 7 bases not matched to a gene; V was cut back by 4 bases and J by 5 bases. The CDR3 DNA reads TGTGCCAGCAGTTCCCACGGGACTAGCGGAAACAATGAGCAGTTCTTC. This gives the protein CASSSHGTSGNNEQFF.

CDR3: CASSQDRGTSYGYTF. The CDR3 bases are TGTGCCAGCTCACAGGACAGGGGGACCAGCTATGGCTACACCTTC. This chain uses TRBV18 with TRBJ1-2; 10 nucleotides agree with TRBD1. The CDR3 spans 15 residues. CDR1 and CDR2 from the germline V gene are KGHSH and LQKENI. V gave up 4 bases and J gave up 4 bases; unmatched junction bases: 6.

The J gene is TRBJ2-1, the V gene TRBV20-1; 12 nucleotides agree with TRBD2. Germline values: CDR1 DFQATT, CDR2 SNEGSKA (reference sequence). Germline trimming cut 1 base from V and 12 bases from J; bases unmatched to any gene: 22. CDR3 length: 19 residues. For the CDR3, the DNA is TGCAGTGCTAGAGTCCCGGGACAGGGTCGCGCTAGCGGGAGGGCCGTGCAGTTCTTC. This encodes CSARVPGQGRASGRAVQFF.

A word on this clonotype: The junction does not match germline at one end; this may be a read error. The V gene is TRBV6-1, the J gene TRBJ2-1, with a possible D match to TRBD2 (5 bases). The CDR3 extends over 15 amino acids. Looked up from germline, CDR1 is MNHNS and CDR2 is SASEGT. CDR3 loop: CASNPRQPGYSEQFF. CDR3 coding DNA: TGTGCCAGCAACCCACGGCAGCCGGGGTACAGTGAGCAGTTCTTC.

This clonotype has just a few counts. V and J are TRBV19 and TRBJ2-7, with 9 bases matching TRBD1. This CDR3 is built from 11 residues. Germline V lookup: CDR1 LNHDA, CDR2 SQIVND (reference sequence). The V segment lost 4 bases and the J segment 9 bases; nucleotides outside the gene matches: 1. The CDR3 sequence: CASSRTGVQYF. CDR3 nucleotide sequence: TGTGCCAGTAGTAGGACAGGGGTGCAGTACTTC.

The V and J genes are TRBV3-1 and TRBJ1-1; D remains unclear. The CDR3 has 16 residues. Trimming shortened V by 1 base and J by 2 bases, and 14 bases separated the two germline ends. The germline V gene encodes CDR1 LGHDT and CDR2 YNNKEL (reference sequence). For the CDR3, the DNA is TGTGCCAGCAGCCAAGGCAAGGGTCCCTACAACACTGAAGCTTTCTTT. Translated: CASSQGKGPYNTEAFF.

At least ten counts were recorded for this clonotype. The chain combines TRBV20-1 with TRBJ2-1, with 9 bases aligning to TRBD1. CDR1 DFQATT and CDR2 SNEGSKA come from the germline V gene (reference sequence). This CDR3 comprises 13 residues. J was trimmed by 5 bases and V by 6 bases; bases with no gene match: 5. CDR3 region: CSASGQGDNEQFF. Here the CDR3 DNA reads TGCAGTGCCTCGGGACAGGGAGACAATGAGCAGTTCTTC.

This clonotype came up many times. The V gene is TRBV19, the J gene TRBJ2-2, with 8 positions matching TRBD1. The CDR3 sequence is 15 residues long. Germline CDR1 and CDR2: LNHDA and SQIVND (reference sequence). J gave up 5 bases and V 6 bases, and 8 bases lay outside the gene matches. Here the CDR3 reads CASSQGAPGTGELFF. CDR3 sequence (DNA): TGTGCCAGTAGCCAGGGGGCTCCCGGGACCGGGGAGCTGTTTTTT.

The V and J genes are TRBV6-1 and TRBJ1-6; D is unresolved. The CDR3 length is 12 residues. The germline CDR1 and CDR2 sequences are MNHNS and SASEGT. Trimming stripped 6 bases from V and 9 bases from J, with 9 bases between. In DNA form, the CDR3 reads TGTGCCAGCAGAACCTATGGTTCACCCCTCCACTTT. Translating gives CASRTYGSPLHF.

This clonotype was recorded at least ten times. The gene calls are TRBV6-5 and TRBJ1-6; D perhaps matches TRBD1 (5 bases). The germline CDR1 and CDR2 sequences are MNHEY and SVGAGI. This CDR3 is built from 14 residues. V was pared by 2 bases and J by 4 bases, with 6 bases between. The CDR3 DNA reads as TGTGCCAGCAGTTACCCAGGGTATAATTCACCCCTCCACTTT. Amino acid sequence: CASSYPGYNSPLHF.

This clonotype was counted once. Being one base from a much bigger clone, this may be a read error. The chain recombines TRBV5-1 with TRBJ1-1; D unclear. The germline CDR1 and CDR2 sequences are SGHRS and YFSETQ. The CDR3 spans 13 residues. CDR3 in amino acids: CDSSLVGGSEAFF. The CDR3 DNA is TGCGACAGCAGCTTGGTTGGAGGGTCAGAAGCTTTCTTT.

This chain joins TRBV4-1 and TRBJ2-3; D may be TRBD1 (6 bases). V was shortened by 2 bases and J by 5 bases, with 20 bases between the two germline ends. Germline loops: CDR1 MGHRA, CDR2 YSYEKL. The CDR3 totals 17 residues. For the CDR3, the DNA is TGCGCCAGCAGCCAACCCTTGTTGGGGGCAGAGAGAGATACGCAGTATTTT. Translating it yields CASSQPLLGAERDTQYF.

The J gene is TRBJ2-7, the V gene TRBV10-2; 9 nucleotides agree with TRBD1. V lost 8 bases to trimming and J lost 4 bases; unmatched junction nucleotides: 6. Germline V gene sequence: CDR1 WSHSY, CDR2 SAAADI. CDR3 length equals 13 residues. CDR3 region: CASDGGQGYEQYF. CDR3 bases: TGCGCCAGCGACGGGGGACAGGGATACGAGCAGTACTTC.

The rearrangement links TRBV2 to TRBJ1-6; 7 bases fit TRBD1. The germline gives CDR1 SNHLY, CDR2 FYNNEI. Trimming at V came to 2 bases and at J to 10 bases, leaving 5 bases not matched to a gene. This CDR3 has 14 amino acids. The CDR3 DNA follows: TGTGCCAGCAGTGAACCGACAGGGCTGTCACCCCTCCACTTT. Encoded protein: CASSEPTGLSPLHF.

The chain joins TRBV19 to TRBJ2-7; 12 bases agree with TRBD2. The CDR3 has 15 residues. Losses at the gene ends were 3 bases for V and 7 bases for J; bases not matched to a gene: 7. Germline V gene sequence: CDR1 LNHDA, CDR2 SQIVND (reference sequence). The CDR3 region has the DNA TGTGCCAGTAGTATGACTAGCGGGGGCCGGGGGGAGCAGTACTTC. As protein: CASSMTSGGRGEQYF.

The chain couples TRBV6-1 to TRBJ1-2; tentative D call: TRBD1 (6 bases). CDR1 MNHNS and CDR2 SASEGT come from the germline V gene. This CDR3 comprises 15 residues. Trimming pared 7 bases from V and 8 bases from J, leaving 23 bases between. Here the CDR3 DNA reads TGTGCCAGCACCCTAGAGGTGACAGGCCAGGCGGGCTACACCTTC. Amino acids: CASTLEVTGQAGYTF.

This chain links TRBV15 with TRBJ2-7; TRBD2 might be the D (6 bases). CDR3 length: 14 amino acids. Germline lookup yields CDR1 LNHNV and CDR2 YYDKDF (reference sequence). The ends were cut back, 5 bases at V and 7 bases at J, with 18 bases in the middle. CDR3 nucleotides: TGTGCCACCAGCCGCCGGGGGACTGGGACGGAGCAGTACGTC. Its translation: CATSRRGTGTEQYV.

This clonotype has just one count. V and J are TRBV29-1 and TRBJ1-2; 11 positions agree with TRBD1. The CDR3 is 14 residues long. V lost 4 bases and J lost 4; bases outside the gene matches: 5. The V gene's germline CDR1 is SQVTM and CDR2 ANQGSEA. The DNA of the CDR3 is TGCAGCGTTGGGACAGGGGGCATTTTCTATGGCTACACCTTC. The encoded protein is CSVGTGGIFYGYTF.

The CDR3 loop reads CASGLVGDLGQETQYF. CDR3 bases: TGTGCTAGTGGTTTGGTAGGAGACCTAGGTCAAGAGACCCAGTACTTC. The V and J genes are TRBV12-5 and TRBJ2-5; D gene unclear. CDR1 and CDR2 from the germline V gene are LGHNT and FRNRAP. This CDR3 contains 16 residues. V lost 0 bases, J lost 2 bases, and 13 bases lay in between.

The rearrangement joins TRBV7-9 to TRBJ1-2; unclear D gene. This CDR3 region has 12 residues. Germline V gene data show CDR1 as SEHNR and CDR2 as FQNEAQ (reference sequence). The V end lost 0 bases, the J end lost 7 bases, and 6 bases lay between the germline ends. The chain's CDR3 is CASSLATGGYTF. The CDR3 nucleotides are TGTGCCAGCAGCTTAGCCACGGGTGGCTACACCTTC.

V is TRBV4-1 and J is TRBJ1-5, with TRBD1 matching over 7 bases. The J segment lost 3 bases and the V segment lost 5 bases, leaving 4 bases of the junction unmatched. The CDR3 has 14 amino acids. The germline gives CDR1 MGHRA, CDR2 YSYEKL. This CDR3 reads CASSSDRVNQPQHF. The CDR3 DNA reads as TGCGCCAGCAGCTCAGACAGGGTCAATCAGCCCCAGCATTTT.

This chain uses TRBV29-1 with TRBJ2-5; 9 nucleotides line up with TRBD2. The V gene end was trimmed by 8 bases and the J gene end by 4 bases; junction bases not matched to a gene: 8. Germline CDR1 and CDR2: SQVTM and ANQGSEA. This CDR3 has 13 amino acids. The CDR3 protein is CSLAGGLGETQYF. The CDR3 bases are TGCAGCTTGGCGGGGGGGCTAGGAGAGACCCAGTACTTC.

Within the sample, this clonotype is medium-sized (0.01 to 0.1%). J is TRBJ1-2 and V is TRBV15; maybe TRBD1 (5 bases). Germline CDR1 LNHNV, CDR2 YYDKDF (reference sequence). The CDR3 runs to 12 residues. V shed 3 bases and J shed 8 bases, with 10 bases lying between them. For the CDR3, the DNA is TGTGCCACCAGCAGGGCACAGGACGGCTACACCTTC. Translating it yields CATSRAQDGYTF.

The chain combines TRBV7-3 with TRBJ1-1; 11 bases map to TRBD1. The germline V gene encodes CDR1 SGHTA and CDR2 FQGTGA. With V trimmed by 6 bases and J by 10 bases, 7 bases remained unmatched. This CDR3 spans 13 amino acids. CDR3 coding DNA: TGTGCCAGCAGTACCAGGGGGACAGGGGGAGCTTTCTTT. Translating gives CASSTRGTGGAFF.